This paragraph covers one T cell receptor (beta chain) sequence. Compared with germline, one end of the junction differs, possibly owing to a read error. The CDR3 length is 16 residues. CDR1 and CDR2 (germline): LNHDA, SQIVND (reference sequence). This sample was included in a study of blood T cell repertoires in COVID-19. Clones were read by immunoSEQ multiplex PCR, and TCRdb kept only the in-frame ones, dropping some. The table has about 250,000 clones, over 65% seen once; the top ten hold about 3.5%. The chain carries TRBV19 and TRBJ2-1; 13 nucleotides align to TRBD2. The TCR was taken from a woman at least 80 years old with acute or convalescent COVID-19. Sample: peripheral blood. This CDR3 is CANSRTSGGSYNEQFF. CDR3 nucleotide sequence: TGTGCCAATAGTCGGACTAGCGGGGGCTCCTACAATGAGCAGTTCTTC.